These 24 T cell receptor beta chains originate from one sample sequenced in a study of Ad26.COV2.S vaccination and SARS-CoV-2 variants. The repertoire was sequenced with immunoSEQ multiplex PCR; TCRdb's copy has only in-frame clones and lacks some. The sample includes 200,000 to 250,000 clones, around nine tenths of them seen just once. As to treatment: 15 to 20 received Ad26.COV2.S at low or high dose, single or two shots; about 5 received placebo; per-sample allocation not given. The samples date from day 63 after the first vaccine or placebo injection. Material: peripheral blood, obtained in a trial of Ad26.COV2.S vaccine versus placebo. The receptors here all came from a person between 18 and 65 years old who received the Ad26.COV2.S COVID-19 vaccine or a placebo.

V usage is TRBV6-5 and J usage is TRBJ1-2; unclear D gene. The V gene's germline CDR1 is MNHEY and CDR2 SVGAGI. V lost 2 bases and J 3 bases, leaving 10 bases between the germline ends. The CDR3 spans 14 residues. The CDR3 DNA is TGTGCCAGCAGTTACCGGGGAGTGTACTATGGCTACACCTTC. Translating it yields CASSYRGVYYGYTF.

To note about this clone: The same CDR3 also results from other DNA sequences found in this sample. In nucleotides, the CDR3 is TGTGCCAGCAGCTCCGGCGCAGGGGGGGAGACCCAGTACTTC. It codes for CASSSGAGGETQYF. The rearrangement uses TRBV7-9 and TRBJ2-5; possible D gene TRBD1, 7 bases. In germline, CDR1 is SEHNR, CDR2 FQNEAQ (reference sequence). The germline V and J ends were trimmed by 4 bases and 5 bases, with 14 bases remaining between them. The CDR3 is made up of 14 amino acids. Drawing the rest from reference TRBV7-9 and TRBJ2-5, the complete variable domain is DTGVSQNPRHKITKRGQNVTFRCDPISEHNRLYWYRQTLGQGPEFLTYFQNEAQLEKSRLLSDRFSAERPKGSFSTLEIQRTEQGDSAMYLCASSSGAGGETQYFGPGTRLLVL.

The chain couples TRBV3-1 (or the pseudogene TRBV3-2) to TRBJ2-3; 10 bases align to TRBD2. This CDR3 is built from 15 residues. Looked up from germline, CDR1 is LGHDT and CDR2 is YNNKEL (reference sequence). Trimming removed 6 bases from V and 5 bases from J; junction bases left unmatched: 8. CDR3 DNA sequence: TGTGCCAGCAGACCGAGCGGGGGGGCCGTAGATACGCAGTATTTT. It yields the protein CASRPSGGAVDTQYF.

The J gene is TRBJ2-7, the V gene TRBV7-9; no firm D call. The CDR3 has 13 amino acids. The V end was cut by 2 bases, the J end by 5 bases, with 10 bases between. Germline V lookup: CDR1 SEHNR, CDR2 FQNEAQ (reference sequence). CDR3 amino acids: CASSLPPSNEQYF. The CDR3 DNA is TGTGCCAGCAGCTTACCCCCCTCGAACGAGCAGTACTTC.

This chain uses TRBV4-1 with TRBJ2-1, with 8 bases matching TRBD2. After removal of 0 bases from V and 0 bases from J, the junction contained 4 bases not matched to a gene. This CDR3 is 17 amino acids long. The germline V gene has CDR1 MGHRA and CDR2 YSYEKL. DNA for the CDR3: TGCGCCAGCAGCCAAGATCTGAGCGGGGGCTCCTACAATGAGCAGTTCTTC. Its protein product is CASSQDLSGGSYNEQFF.

This clone was counted a single time. The chain combines TRBV25-1 with TRBJ2-7, with D uncertain. V gave up 0 bases and J gave up 8 bases, with 8 bases separating them. Germline values: CDR1 MGHDK, CDR2 SYGVNS. The CDR3 spans 12 residues. This CDR3 is CASSEYQDQQYF. CDR3 bases: TGTGCCAGCAGTGAATACCAGGACCAGCAGTACTTC.

This clone has just one count. The chain has TRBV11-2 and TRBJ1-4; D remains ambiguous. Deletions cut 5 bases from V and 0 bases from J, with 13 bases between. CDR3 size: 16 residues. CDR1 is SGHAT and CDR2 is FQNNGV in the germline V gene. The CDR3 reads CASSIPAQTTNEKLFF. The CDR3, as DNA: TGTGCCAGCAGCATCCCCGCCCAGACAACTAATGAAAAACTGTTTTTT.

In regard to this clone: Mismatch with germline at one junction end may stem from a read error. The rearrangement joins TRBV6-5 to TRBJ1-2; maybe TRBD1 (5 bases). There are 13 residues in the CDR3. The germline CDR1 and CDR2 sequences are MNHEY and SVGAGI. The CDR3 sequence is CASSYLKQAHTYF. In DNA form, the CDR3 reads TGTGCCAGCAGTTACTTAAAACAGGCACACACCTATTTC.

The chain combines TRBV29-1 with TRBJ2-3, with TRBD1 matching 7 bases. CDR1 is SQVTM and CDR2 is ANQGSEA in the germline V gene. After removal of 7 bases from V and 2 bases from J, the junction contained 3 bases not matched to a gene. The CDR3 consists of 12 residues. CDR3 amino acids: CSGQGFTDTQYF. DNA for the CDR3: TGCAGCGGACAGGGATTCACAGATACGCAGTATTTT.

The CDR3 here is CASSLQNTEAFF. The CDR3 DNA reads as TGTGCCAGCAGTTTACAGAACACTGAAGCTTTCTTT. This sequence joins TRBV12-3 or TRBV12-4 and TRBJ1-1; D is unclear. V was pared by 2 bases and J by 1 base, with 2 bases between. CDR3 size: 12 residues.

The chain combines TRBV7-6 with TRBJ2-7; 11 nucleotides match TRBD1. After removal of 5 bases from V and 5 bases from J, the junction contained 11 bases not matched to a gene. This CDR3 is 16 amino acids long. CDR1 is SGHVS and CDR2 is FNYEAQ in the germline V gene. CDR3 nucleotide sequence: TGTGCCAGCAGCCCTCTATCCGGGACAGGGGGTGACGAGCAGTACTTC. Its protein product is CASSPLSGTGGDEQYF.

The rearrangement uses TRBV5-1 and TRBJ2-3; D may be TRBD1 (6 bases). From germline, CDR1 is SGHRS and CDR2 YFSETQ. Trimming pared 4 bases from V and 0 bases from J, leaving 15 bases between. The CDR3 is 16 amino acids. For the CDR3, the DNA is TGCGCCAGCAGCCCTTCCCACACAGGGAGCACAGATACGCAGTATTTT. Translating gives CASSPSHTGSTDTQYF.

CDR3 region: CASSYNAETSVRKTQYF. DNA for the CDR3: TGTGCCAGCAGCTATAATGCGGAGACTAGCGTTAGGAAGACCCAGTACTTC. The chain recombines TRBV7-9 with TRBJ2-5, with TRBD2 identical over 8 bases. Germline V gives CDR1 SEHNR, CDR2 FQNEAQ (reference sequence). V gave up 4 bases and J gave up 6 bases; unmatched junction bases: 16. The CDR3 has 17 residues.

This chain links TRBV30 with TRBJ1-1; no clear D gene. Germline V gene sequence: CDR1 GTSNPN, CDR2 SVGIG (reference sequence). V shed 3 bases and J shed 8 bases, with 19 bases lying between them. There are 14 residues in the CDR3. In nucleotides, the CDR3 is TGTGCCTGGAGGGGTGGAGGCCCAGGTGCAGAAGCTTTCTTT. Residues: CAWRGGGPGAEAFF. The entire variable domain, with the rest obtained from reference TRBV30 and TRBJ1-1, is as follows: SQTIHQWPATLVQPVGSPLSLECTVEGTSNPNLYWYRQAAGRGLQLLFYSVGIGQISSEVPQNLSASRPQDRQFILSSKKLLLSDSGFYLCAWRGGGPGAEAFFGQGTRLTVV.

The table lists this clone with a count of one. This chain joins TRBV18 and TRBJ2-5, with D unclear. V was clipped by 0 bases and J by 0 bases, with 8 bases between them. The CDR3 has 15 amino acids. Per germline, CDR1 KGHSH and CDR2 LQKENI. CDR3 coding DNA: TGTGCCAGCTCACCACCCAGCTGGTACCAAGAGACCCAGTACTTC. It translates to CASSPPSWYQETQYF.

This chain links TRBV7-2 with TRBJ2-7; D is uncertain. Between the trimmed V and J ends, which lost 5 bases and 0 bases, there was a span of 5 bases. CDR1 SGHTA and CDR2 FQGNSA come from the germline V gene. The CDR3 length is 12 residues. The CDR3 DNA is TGTGCCAGCAGCCCGAGCTCCTACGAGCAGTACTTC. Protein: CASSPSSYEQYF.

The chain combines TRBV9 with TRBJ1-1, with a tentative D call TRBD1 (5 bases). Trimming stripped 0 bases from V and 3 bases from J, with 9 bases between. CDR3 size: 14 residues. Germline CDR1 and CDR2: SGDLS and YYNGEE. This chain's CDR3 is CASSVDLGDTEAFF. As DNA, the CDR3 is TGTGCCAGCAGCGTAGACTTAGGGGACACTGAAGCTTTCTTT. Full variable domain (remainder filled in from reference TRBV9 and TRBJ1-1): DSGVTQTPKHLITATGQRVTLRCSPRSGDLSVYWYQQSLDQGLQFLIQYYNGEERAKGNILERFSAQQFPDLHSELNLSSLELGDSALYFCASSVDLGDTEAFFGQGTRLTVV.

This sequence joins TRBV11-2 and TRBJ1-2; 7 bases fit TRBD1. This CDR3 has 16 residues. From germline, CDR1 is SGHAT and CDR2 FQNNGV. V was clipped by 1 base and J by 0 bases; unmatched bases: 5. The CDR3 sequence is CASSLGTGPANYGYTF. The DNA for the CDR3 is TGTGCCAGCAGCTTAGGGACAGGCCCAGCTAACTATGGCTACACCTTC.

The J gene is TRBJ2-2, the V gene TRBV27; D is undetermined. Per germline, CDR1 MNHEY and CDR2 SMNVEV (reference sequence). There are 12 residues in the CDR3. Trimming removed 6 bases at V and 2 bases at J, with 4 bases between. The CDR3 spells CASRLNTGELFF. The CDR3 nucleotides read TGTGCCAGCAGATTAAACACCGGGGAGCTGTTTTTT.

This clone showed up just once. The V and J genes are TRBV7-2 and TRBJ2-4; tentative D call: TRBD1 (6 bases). This CDR3 spans 15 amino acids. V lost 2 bases and J lost 7, with 15 bases in between. Germline CDR1 is SGHTA and CDR2 is FQGNSA. The CDR3: CASSLSDRRENIQYF. The DNA for the CDR3 is TGTGCCAGCAGCTTATCGGACAGACGAGAGAACATTCAGTACTTC.

The gene calls are TRBV6-2 or TRBV6-3 and TRBJ2-1; D possibly corresponds to TRBD1 (5 bases). This CDR3 is built from 18 residues. V was cut by 2 bases and J by 4 bases, with 21 bases left in between. Per the germline V gene, CDR1 is MNHEY and CDR2 is SVGEGT. The CDR3 DNA reads TGTGCCAGCAGTTACCCCAGGGTGCGGTCCTTGAGGTACAATGAGCAGTTCTTC. Translated: CASSYPRVRSLRYNEQFF.

This clone was seen a handful of times. This rearrangement joins TRBV19 to TRBJ1-4, with a weak D call TRBD1 (5 bases). Germline assignment: CDR1 LNHDA and CDR2 SQIVND (reference sequence). Trimming removed 3 bases at V and 9 bases at J, with 17 bases between. CDR3 length equals 15 residues. CDR3 region: CASSIWAGTDKKLFF. CDR3 DNA: TGTGCCAGTAGTATTTGGGCAGGGACCGACAAAAAACTGTTTTTT. Filled out from reference TRBV19 and TRBJ1-4, the complete variable domain reads DGGITQSPKYLFRKEGQNVTLSCEQNLNHDAMYWYRQDPGQGLRLIYYSQIVNDFQKGDIAEGYSVSREKKESFPLTVTSAQKNPTAFYLCASSIWAGTDKKLFFGSGTQLSVL.

The V call is TRBV9, the J call TRBJ1-1; D is ambiguous. The CDR3 consists of 14 residues. V was clipped by 3 bases and J by 0 bases, with 9 bases between them. In germline, CDR1 is SGDLS, CDR2 YYNGEE. The chain's CDR3 is CASSAGLLNTEAFF. The CDR3 DNA is TGTGCCAGCAGCGCTGGCCTGCTGAACACTGAAGCTTTCTTT.

This clone is categorized as medium-sized. The chain recombines TRBV24-1 with TRBJ1-1, with no clear D. Deletions cut 4 bases from V and 8 bases from J, with 10 bases between. CDR1 and CDR2 (germline): KGHDR, SFDVKD. The CDR3 extends over 12 amino acids. The CDR3 loop reads CATSDLGEEAFF. CDR3 bases: TGTGCCACCAGTGACCTCGGGGAGGAAGCTTTCTTT.